This TCR beta chain was obtained from a study of blood T cell repertoires in COVID-19. The CDR3 is 16 amino acids. Germline V gene lookup returns CDR1 MNHNS and CDR2 SASEGT. The trim removed 0 bases at V and 5 bases at J, leaving 9 bases unmatched. Sequencing was performed with immunoSEQ multiplex PCR; in TCRdb, only in-frame clones are kept and a portion is missing. The table has approximately 97,000 clones, approximately 84% seen once. The J gene is TRBJ2-5, the V gene TRBV6-1, with 7 bases aligning to TRBD1. The sample consisted of peripheral blood. The clonotype was recovered from a human donor in a cohort sampled during active COVID-19. The CDR3: CASSEALDRIGETQYF. CDR3 nucleotide sequence: TGTGCCAGCAGTGAAGCGTTGGACAGGATCGGTGAGACCCAGTACTTC.